The source of this TCR beta chain is a study of blood T cell repertoires in COVID-19. As for the study in general: Donors in the United States, Italy and Spain gave samples during acute or convalescent COVID-19. T cells, B-cell-depleted T cells, or PBMCs provided the cDNA or gDNA that served as material.

This CDR3 has 14 residues. The germline V gene has CDR1 SEHNR and CDR2 FQNEAQ (reference sequence). V gave up 6 bases and J gave up 4 bases, with 15 bases separating them. Study processing details: Estimated nucleated cell counts came from reference gene primer amplification. Using immunoSEQ multiplex PCR, the repertoire was profiled, and TCRdb retains in-frame clones only, with some absent. V and J calls and clone size are given by that table; D and trimming were obtained from the DNA. The sample consists of about 83,000 clones, around nine tenths of them appearing once. This TCR derives from a man aged 80 or over with active or convalescent COVID-19. Sequencing input: peripheral blood. The chain joins TRBV7-9 to TRBJ2-5; D is possibly TRBD2 (6 bases). The CDR3 sequence is CASRSTVGGETQYF. The CDR3 nucleotides are TGTGCCAGCAGGTCTACGGTCGGGGGAGAGACCCAGTACTTC.